These 20 T cell receptor beta chains came from one sample sequenced in a study of blood T cell repertoires in COVID-19. Profiled with immunoSEQ multiplex PCR; TCRdb holds only in-frame clones, not every one. Of some 100,000 clones listed, 88% are singletons. Specimen: peripheral blood. These receptors all stem from a woman in her seventies with acute or convalescent COVID-19.

DNA for the CDR3: TGTGCCAGCAGTTTATCGTCTTATGGCTACACCTTC. It codes for CASSLSSYGYTF. The V call is TRBV28, the J call TRBJ1-2; no reliable D call. Germline V gene data show CDR1 as MDHEN and CDR2 as SYDVKM. The CDR3 has 12 amino acids. Trimming pared 1 base from V and 5 bases from J, leaving 5 bases between.

V is TRBV2 and J is TRBJ1-1; TRBD1 matches 12 bases. CDR1 and CDR2 from the germline V gene are SNHLY and FYNNEI. This CDR3 contains 16 residues. V shed 7 bases, J shed 4 bases, and the junction held 10 bases outside the gene matches. The CDR3 is CASTPGQGALGTEAFF. The DNA for the CDR3 is TGTGCCAGCACCCCGGGACAGGGGGCGTTGGGCACTGAAGCTTTCTTT.

The rearrangement joins TRBV6-1 to TRBJ1-5; 7 bases agree with TRBD1. The CDR3 length is 16 residues. CDR1 MNHNS and CDR2 SASEGT come from the germline V gene. V lost 0 bases to trimming and J lost 5 bases; unmatched junction nucleotides: 7. The CDR3 sequence: CASSEAARTGHQPQHF. The CDR3 nucleotides are TGTGCCAGCAGTGAAGCCGCCAGGACAGGTCATCAGCCCCAGCATTTT.

The J gene is TRBJ2-7, the V gene TRBV9; TRBD1 might be the D (5 bases). V gave up 0 bases and J gave up 0 bases, with 7 bases separating them. Germline CDR1 SGDLS, CDR2 YYNGEE. CDR3 length: 14 amino acids. CDR3 residues: CASSVGGSSYEQYF. CDR3 coding DNA: TGTGCCAGCAGCGTAGGGGGCAGCTCCTACGAGCAGTACTTC.

The V gene is TRBV28, the J gene TRBJ1-1; 8 bases map to TRBD1. The ends lost 5 bases at V and 10 bases at J; junction bases unmatched: 9. CDR1 and CDR2 (germline): MDHEN, SYDVKM. The CDR3 is made up of 13 amino acids. Here the CDR3 DNA reads TGTGCCAGCAGTCCAGGGGGCGTCTATGGAGCTTTCTTT. This encodes CASSPGGVYGAFF.

J is TRBJ1-2 and V is TRBV2; D is ambiguous. CDR3 length: 14 residues. Looked up from germline, CDR1 is SNHLY and CDR2 is FYNNEI. V lost 8 bases, J lost 4 bases, and 17 bases lay in between. The CDR3 sequence: CASQNREGSYGYTF. The CDR3 region has the DNA TGTGCCAGCCAAAACCGGGAGGGAAGCTATGGCTACACCTTC.

The chain links TRBV2 to TRBJ2-5; 7 positions agree with TRBD1. The V segment lost 6 bases and the J segment 5 bases; nucleotides outside the gene matches: 15. The CDR3 contains 16 residues. Germline loops: CDR1 SNHLY, CDR2 FYNNEI. The CDR3 is CASRFGQAQRWETQYF. In DNA, the CDR3 is TGTGCCAGCAGGTTCGGACAGGCTCAAAGGTGGGAGACCCAGTACTTC.

This clone was observed a handful of times. The CDR3 spells CASRQGSRYEQYF. CDR3 bases: TGTGCCAGCAGACAGGGTTCGCGGTACGAGCAGTACTTC. This chain connects TRBV6-5 to TRBJ2-7, with D maybe TRBD1 (6 bases). Germline CDR1 MNHEY, CDR2 SVGAGI. V lost 6 bases and J 4 bases, leaving 13 bases between the germline ends. The CDR3 contains 13 residues.

V gene TRBV4-1 combines with J gene TRBJ2-3; D is unresolved. The germline gives CDR1 MGHRA, CDR2 YSYEKL. The CDR3 loop spans 16 amino acids. Trimming shortened V by 4 bases and J by 2 bases, and 16 bases separated the two germline ends. CDR3 sequence (DNA): TGCGCCAGCAGCCCCCGTGACTTCGTAGACACAGATACGCAGTATTTT. Protein product: CASSPRDFVDTDTQYF.

This rearrangement joins TRBV25-1 to TRBJ2-1, with D possibly being TRBD2 (5 bases). V was trimmed by 1 base and J by 5 bases, leaving 9 bases between them. CDR1 is MGHDK and CDR2 is SYGVNS in the germline V gene. The CDR3 runs to 14 residues. CDR3 protein: CASSELEVNNEQFF. The CDR3 DNA follows: TGTGCCAGCAGTGAATTGGAGGTGAACAATGAGCAGTTCTTC.

This clone was counted many times. The chain uses TRBV4-1 and TRBJ1-4, with D unclear. The CDR3 runs to 17 residues. V was cut by 0 bases and J by 4 bases, with 15 bases left in between. Germline V gene data show CDR1 as MGHRA and CDR2 as YSYEKL. The CDR3 is CASSQEGGRMINEKLFF. The CDR3 DNA follows: TGCGCCAGCAGCCAAGAGGGTGGGCGTATGATTAATGAAAAACTGTTTTTT.

The J gene is TRBJ2-5, the V gene TRBV5-4, with D possibly TRBD2 on 6 matching bases. Germline CDR1 reads SGHNT; CDR2 reads YYREEE (reference sequence). The CDR3 totals 16 residues. Deletions cut 0 bases from V and 1 base from J, with 13 bases between. CDR3 in amino acids: CASSLGFQGGQETQYF. The CDR3, as DNA: TGTGCCAGCAGCTTGGGGTTCCAGGGAGGCCAAGAGACCCAGTACTTC.

The V call is TRBV3-1 (or the pseudogene TRBV3-2), the J call TRBJ2-3; 7 bases fit TRBD2. The V gene's germline CDR1 is LGHDT and CDR2 YNNKEL (reference sequence). The V segment lost 0 bases and the J segment 2 bases; nucleotides outside the gene matches: 5. The CDR3 runs 16 residues. This CDR3 reads CASSQDPGTTTDTQYF. CDR3 bases: TGTGCCAGCAGCCAAGACCCCGGGACTACCACAGATACGCAGTATTTT.

This chain uses TRBV24-1 with TRBJ2-1, with 10 bases lining up with TRBD2. This CDR3 spans 15 amino acids. Trimming removed 4 bases from V and 2 bases from J; junction bases left unmatched: 1. Germline CDR1 and CDR2: KGHDR and SFDVKD. The CDR3 is CATSDGLAAYNEQFF. As DNA, the CDR3 is TGTGCCACCAGTGACGGACTAGCGGCCTACAATGAGCAGTTCTTC.

The chain couples TRBV7-6 to TRBJ2-2, with a weak D call TRBD2 (5 bases). Trimming left V 1 base short and J 4 bases short, with 13 bases between. The CDR3 is made up of 16 amino acids. Germline CDR1 SGHVS, CDR2 FNYEAQ. The CDR3 DNA follows: TGTGCCAGCAGCTTAGAAATGGTTCGGGGCACCGGGGAGCTGTTTTTT. Its protein product is CASSLEMVRGTGELFF. The full variable domain, with the rest looked up from reference TRBV7-6 and TRBJ2-2, is GAGVSQSPRYKVTKRGQDVALRCDPISGHVSLYWYRQALGQGPEFLTYFNYEAQQDKSGLPNDRFSAERPEGSISTLTIQRTEQRDSAMYRCASSLEMVRGTGELFFGEGSRLTVL.

The V and J genes are TRBV13 and TRBJ2-4; 11 bases are a match to TRBD2. Germline V lookup: CDR1 PRHDT, CDR2 FYEKMQ (reference sequence). The CDR3 has 16 amino acids. The trim removed 3 bases at V and 8 bases at J, leaving 9 bases unmatched. The CDR3 region has the DNA TGTGCCAGCAGCTTGGGGTTAGCGGGGGGGCCGGACATTCAGTACTTC. It specifies CASSLGLAGGPDIQYF.

The gene calls are TRBV2 and TRBJ1-2; D unresolved. The CDR3 has 15 residues. Germline V gene lookup returns CDR1 SNHLY and CDR2 FYNNEI. The V end lost 9 bases, the J end lost 8 bases, and 25 bases lay between the germline ends. CDR3 in amino acids: CASQLEGQRAIGYTF. The CDR3 nucleotides read TGTGCCAGTCAGCTCGAGGGTCAGAGGGCTATAGGCTACACCTTC.

The chain recombines TRBV2 with TRBJ2-7, with 8 bases that match TRBD1. The CDR3 has 16 residues. From germline, CDR1 is SNHLY and CDR2 FYNNEI. V was pared by 5 bases and J by 7 bases, with 16 bases of the junction left unmatched. The CDR3 spells CASSTRGQGAFGEQYF. For the CDR3, the DNA is TGTGCCAGCAGTACTAGGGGCCAGGGGGCCTTCGGGGAGCAGTACTTC. Complete variable domain (other parts from reference TRBV2 and TRBJ2-7): EPEVTQTPSHQVTQMGQEVILRCVPISNHLYFYWYRQILGQKVEFLVSFYNNEISEKSEIFDDQFSVERPDGSNFTLKIRSTKLEDSAMYFCASSTRGQGAFGEQYFGPGTRLTVT.

This clone was detected once. The chain joins TRBV29-1 to TRBJ2-5; 11 bases are shared with TRBD1. The ends lost 6 bases at V and 5 bases at J; junction bases unmatched: 8. Germline CDR1 SQVTM, CDR2 ANQGSEA. This CDR3 spans 14 amino acids. This chain's CDR3 is CSVRRTGGMETQYF. The CDR3 region has the DNA TGCAGCGTAAGGAGGACAGGGGGCATGGAGACCCAGTACTTC.

This sequence joins TRBV18 and TRBJ2-7, with D possibly matching TRBD1 (6 bases). CDR3 size: 22 residues. Germline CDR1 is KGHSH and CDR2 is LQKENI. Trimming pared 0 bases from V and 3 bases from J, leaving 33 bases between. CDR3 sequence reads: CASSPPTHFPSSRTELFYEQYF. The CDR3 bases are TGTGCCAGCTCACCACCTACTCACTTCCCCTCCTCCCGGACAGAGCTTTTCTACGAGCAGTACTTC. Based on the CDR3 plus reference TRBV18 and TRBJ2-7, the full variable domain is NAGVMQNPRHLVRRRGQEARLRCSPMKGHSHVYWYRQLPEEGLKFMVYLQKENIIDESGMPKERFSAEFPKEGPSILRIQQVVRGDSAAYFCASSPPTHFPSSRTELFYEQYFGPGTRLTVT.